This T cell receptor beta chain was sequenced in a study of cytomegalovirus exposure and HLA in healthy donors. 60 Vbeta and 13 Jbeta primers were used in PCR. Only in-frame clones appear in the TCRdb table, and some are missing; sequencing was by immunoSEQ multiplex PCR. Among some 110,000 clones listed, approximately 60% were seen once. Sequenced material: PBMCs. The origin of this receptor is a woman aged 25 to 39 in good health and CMV-seronegative.

DNA for the CDR3: TGCGCCAGCAGTGGCCTGACTACCTACGAGCAGTACTTC. Protein: CASSGLTTYEQYF. V and J are TRBV10-1 and TRBJ2-7; possibly TRBD2 for D (5 bases). The germline CDR1 and CDR2 sequences are WNHNN and SYGVQD (reference sequence). This CDR3 has 13 residues. V was cut by 4 bases and J by 2 bases, with 9 bases left in between.